A selection of T cell receptor beta chains follows, all from one sample in a study of T-cell reconstitution after alpha-beta-depleted transplantation in children. TCRdb called the PCR reads again in MiXCR, with one record for every CDR3 protein. The repertoire holds some 220,000 distinct CDR3 sequences, approximately 10% seen once, with 28% in the top ten. The sequences come from PBMCs, collected before TCRalphabeta/CD19-depleted stem cell transplant. These receptors were obtained from a child less than two years old with acute myeloid leukemia, due to receive a stem cell transplant. Both conserved end residues are part of each CDR3. Each record gives: J gene, V gene, clone size, D gene, CDR3 protein, CDR3 DNA. The D gene is left open where the match is weak. The size field is filled for only some rows; it gives once, few, many or a size class.

J gene: TRBJ2-1; V gene: TRBV27; clone size: many; D gene: TRBD2; CDR3 protein: CAIRLAGRQSGEQFF; CDR3 DNA: TGTGCCATCAGACTAGCGGGACGCCAGTCCGGTGAGCAGTTCTTC
J gene: TRBJ2-1; V gene: TRBV18; clone size: many; D gene: NA; CDR3 protein: CASSPRGTLTNEQFF; CDR3 DNA: TGTGCCAGCTCACCACGTGGAACTCTGACTAATGAGCAGTTCTTC
J gene: TRBJ2-7; V gene: TRBV20-1; clone size: many; D gene: NA; CDR3 protein: CSARRSGTPGLLEQYF; CDR3 DNA: TGCAGTGCTAGGAGGTCGGGGACCCCGGGGCTTCTCGAGCAGTACTTC
J gene: TRBJ2-1; V gene: TRBV5-1; clone size: many; D gene: TRBD1; CDR3 protein: CASSLVPPGQGYNEQFF; CDR3 DNA: TGCGCCAGCAGCTTGGTGCCTCCGGGACAGGGGTACAATGAGCAGTTCTTC
J gene: TRBJ2-7; V gene: TRBV27; clone size: many; D gene: NA; CDR3 protein: CASRTKPYEQYF; CDR3 DNA: TGTGCCAGCAGGACGAAACCTTACGAGCAGTACTTC
J gene: TRBJ1-1; V gene: TRBV5-1; clone size: many; D gene: NA; CDR3 protein: CASSLTGGPAMNTEAFF; CDR3 DNA: TGCGCCAGCAGCTTAACAGGTGGGCCTGCGATGAACACTGAAGCTTTCTTT
J gene: TRBJ1-1; V gene: TRBV7-2; clone size: many; D gene: TRBD1; CDR3 protein: CASSPQGGTEAFF; CDR3 DNA: TGTGCCAGCAGCCCTCAGGGGGGCACTGAAGCTTTCTTT
J gene: TRBJ1-2; V gene: TRBV20-1; clone size: many; D gene: NA; CDR3 protein: CSARQGEGYTF; CDR3 DNA: TGCAGTGCTAGACAGGGCGAGGGCTACACCTTC
J gene: TRBJ2-3; V gene: TRBV7-9; clone size: few; D gene: NA; CDR3 protein: CASSFGTLDTDTQYF; CDR3 DNA: TGTGCCAGCAGCTTCGGGACTTTGGACACAGATACGCAGTATTTT
J gene: TRBJ2-5; V gene: TRBV3-1; clone size: many; D gene: TRBD2; CDR3 protein: CASSQGTSGGETQYF; CDR3 DNA: TGTGCCAGCAGCCAGGGGACTAGCGGGGGAGAGACCCAGTACTTC
J gene: TRBJ1-4; V gene: TRBV12-3/TRBV12-4; clone size: many; D gene: NA; CDR3 protein: CASSPGVIGGNEKLFF; CDR3 DNA: TGTGCCAGCAGCCCGGGAGTAATTGGCGGTAATGAAAAACTGTTTTTT
J gene: TRBJ1-5; V gene: TRBV12-3/TRBV12-4; clone size: many; D gene: NA; CDR3 protein: CASSKGMGQPQHF; CDR3 DNA: TGTGCCAGCAGTAAGGGGATGGGTCAGCCCCAGCATTTT
J gene: TRBJ2-1; V gene: TRBV11-3; clone size: few; D gene: NA; CDR3 protein: CASSPPNNEQFF; CDR3 DNA: TGTGCCAGCAGCCCCCCCAATAATGAGCAGTTCTTC
J gene: TRBJ2-1; V gene: TRBV4-2; clone size: many; D gene: NA; CDR3 protein: CASSDSLARELARNEQFF; CDR3 DNA: TGTGCCAGCAGCGACTCACTCGCTCGGGAGCTCGCAAGGAATGAGCAGTTCTTC
J gene: TRBJ2-2; V gene: TRBV4-1; clone size: NA; D gene: NA; CDR3 protein: CASSQDQGGLDTGELFF; CDR3 DNA: TGCGCCAGCAGCCAAGATCAGGGGGGGCTGGACACCGGGGAGCTGTTTTTT
J gene: TRBJ2-2; V gene: TRBV28; clone size: few; D gene: TRBD1; CDR3 protein: CASTETGGITGELFF; CDR3 DNA: TGTGCCAGCACCGAGACAGGGGGCATCACCGGGGAGCTGTTTTTT
J gene: TRBJ2-2; V gene: TRBV10-2; clone size: many; D gene: NA; CDR3 protein: CASRTGLGTGELFF; CDR3 DNA: TGCGCCAGCAGAACAGGGCTAGGAACCGGGGAGCTGTTTTTT
J gene: TRBJ2-1; V gene: TRBV5-1; clone size: NA; D gene: TRBD2; CDR3 protein: CASSFLAGGGYNEQFF; CDR3 DNA: TGCGCCAGCAGCTTTTTAGCGGGGGGGGGGTACAATGAGCAGTTCTTC
J gene: TRBJ2-3; V gene: TRBV5-1; clone size: many; D gene: TRBD2; CDR3 protein: CASSMGLAGTRTDTQYF; CDR3 DNA: TGCGCCAGCAGCATGGGACTAGCGGGAACACGCACAGATACGCAGTATTTT
J gene: TRBJ2-7; V gene: TRBV20-1; clone size: many; D gene: NA; CDR3 protein: CSAPPLRLGGEQYF; CDR3 DNA: TGCAGTGCGCCTCCTCTAAGGCTCGGGGGCGAGCAGTACTTC
J gene: TRBJ2-3; V gene: TRBV4-1; clone size: many; D gene: TRBD2; CDR3 protein: CASSQGPSGRWTDTQYF; CDR3 DNA: TGCGCCAGCAGCCAAGGGCCTAGCGGGAGGTGGACAGATACGCAGTATTTT
J gene: TRBJ2-7; V gene: TRBV20-1; clone size: NA; D gene: TRBD2; CDR3 protein: CSARDLGGTSGYEQYF; CDR3 DNA: TGCAGTGCTAGAGATCTAGGAGGGACTAGCGGTTACGAGCAGTACTTC
J gene: TRBJ1-1; V gene: TRBV7-9; clone size: many; D gene: NA; CDR3 protein: CASSFWETEAFF; CDR3 DNA: TGTGCCAGCAGCTTCTGGGAGACTGAAGCTTTCTTT
J gene: TRBJ1-1; V gene: TRBV10-3; clone size: many; D gene: NA; CDR3 protein: CATSIREDTEAFF; CDR3 DNA: TGTGCCACTTCGATCAGGGAGGACACTGAAGCTTTCTTT
J gene: TRBJ2-3; V gene: TRBV20-1; clone size: many; D gene: TRBD2; CDR3 protein: CSARDRTSGTYTDTQYF; CDR3 DNA: TGCAGTGCTAGGGATAGGACTAGCGGAACCTACACAGATACGCAGTATTTT
J gene: TRBJ2-1; V gene: TRBV6-1; clone size: NA; D gene: TRBD1; CDR3 protein: CASRGLGQGIANEQFF; CDR3 DNA: TGTGCCAGCAGGGGACTGGGACAGGGAATCGCCAATGAGCAGTTCTTC
J gene: TRBJ2-1; V gene: TRBV7-9; clone size: many; D gene: NA; CDR3 protein: CASSLLLSNEQFF; CDR3 DNA: TGTGCCAGCAGCTTATTACTCTCCAATGAGCAGTTCTTC
J gene: TRBJ1-2; V gene: TRBV19; clone size: many; D gene: NA; CDR3 protein: CASSTGYGYTF; CDR3 DNA: TGTGCCAGTAGTACGGGGTATGGCTACACCTTC
J gene: TRBJ2-5; V gene: TRBV20-1; clone size: NA; D gene: NA; CDR3 protein: CCARDVQRGVHQETQYF; CDR3 DNA: TGCTGTGCTAGAGATGTCCAAAGGGGAGTGCACCAAGAGACCCAGTACTTC
J gene: TRBJ2-1; V gene: TRBV23-1; clone size: many; D gene: NA; CDR3 protein: CASRPRAGHPLNEQFF; CDR3 DNA: TGCGCCAGCAGGCCAAGAGCGGGACACCCTTTGAATGAGCAGTTCTTC
J gene: TRBJ2-1; V gene: TRBV2; clone size: many; D gene: NA; CDR3 protein: CASSVGQNNEQFF; CDR3 DNA: TGTGCCAGCAGTGTTGGACAGAACAATGAGCAGTTCTTC
J gene: TRBJ2-7; V gene: TRBV11-3; clone size: NA; D gene: NA; CDR3 protein: CASSLGSWTDCEQYF; CDR3 DNA: TGTGCCAGCAGCTTAGGCAGTTGGACGGACTGCGAGCAGTACTTC
J gene: TRBJ1-2; V gene: TRBV12-3/TRBV12-4; clone size: many; D gene: TRBD1; CDR3 protein: CASSLSGGLGYTF; CDR3 DNA: TGTGCCAGCAGTTTATCAGGGGGTCTAGGCTACACCTTC
J gene: TRBJ2-2; V gene: TRBV11-2; clone size: NA; D gene: NA; CDR3 protein: CASSFIQGTGELFF; CDR3 DNA: TGTGCCAGCAGCTTTATCCAGGGGACCGGGGAGCTGTTTTTT
J gene: TRBJ2-7; V gene: TRBV5-1; clone size: many; D gene: NA; CDR3 protein: CASSLSGSFSYEQYF; CDR3 DNA: TGCGCCAGCAGCCTCAGCGGGTCCTTCTCCTACGAGCAGTACTTC
J gene: TRBJ2-2; V gene: TRBV5-1; clone size: many; D gene: NA; CDR3 protein: CASSPRGAANTGELFF; CDR3 DNA: TGCGCCAGCAGCCCACGGGGGGCAGCGAACACCGGGGAGCTGTTTTTT
J gene: TRBJ2-1; V gene: TRBV27; clone size: NA; D gene: TRBD2; CDR3 protein: CASSFRREGINEQFF; CDR3 DNA: TGTGCCAGCAGTTTTAGGCGGGAGGGTATCAATGAGCAGTTCTTC
J gene: TRBJ2-3; V gene: TRBV7-2; clone size: few; D gene: TRBD2; CDR3 protein: CASSLAGGGADTQYF; CDR3 DNA: TGTGCCAGCAGCTTAGCCGGCGGGGGGGCTGATACGCAGTATTTT
J gene: TRBJ2-1; V gene: TRBV25-1; clone size: NA; D gene: TRBD2; CDR3 protein: CASRSSGRGIEQFF; CDR3 DNA: TGTGCCAGCAGGTCTAGCGGGAGAGGGATTGAGCAGTTCTTC
J gene: TRBJ1-2; V gene: TRBV5-5; clone size: many; D gene: NA; CDR3 protein: CASSPVGANYGYTF; CDR3 DNA: TGTGCCAGCAGCCCCGTAGGGGCTAACTATGGCTACACCTTC
J gene: TRBJ2-2; V gene: TRBV28; clone size: many; D gene: TRBD2; CDR3 protein: CASGSGQSNTGELFF; CDR3 DNA: TGTGCCAGCGGTAGCGGGCAGTCTAACACCGGGGAGCTGTTTTTT
J gene: TRBJ2-1; V gene: TRBV20-1; clone size: many; D gene: NA; CDR3 protein: CSARGTAYNEQFF; CDR3 DNA: TGCAGTGCTAGGGGGACGGCTTACAATGAGCAGTTCTTC
J gene: TRBJ2-1; V gene: TRBV10-2; clone size: NA; D gene: NA; CDR3 protein: CASRRGMGGEQFF; CDR3 DNA: TGCGCCAGCCGCCGGGGAATGGGTGGAGAGCAGTTCTTC
J gene: TRBJ2-2; V gene: TRBV27; clone size: few; D gene: NA; CDR3 protein: CASSLSWDYTGELFF; CDR3 DNA: TGTGCCAGCAGTTTATCGTGGGACTACACCGGGGAGCTGTTTTTT
J gene: TRBJ2-5; V gene: TRBV5-7; clone size: many; D gene: NA; CDR3 protein: CASSYGWTSQGQETQYF; CDR3 DNA: TGTGCCAGCTCGTATGGATGGACCAGTCAGGGGCAAGAGACCCAGTACTTC
J gene: TRBJ1-2; V gene: TRBV12-3/TRBV12-4; clone size: many; D gene: NA; CDR3 protein: CASSLAMGGPNYGYTF; CDR3 DNA: TGTGCCAGCAGTTTAGCGATGGGGGGGCCAAACTATGGCTACACCTTC
J gene: TRBJ2-7; V gene: TRBV6-5; clone size: few; D gene: TRBD1; CDR3 protein: CASSHPGQRYEQYF; CDR3 DNA: TGTGCCAGCAGTCACCCGGGACAGAGATACGAGCAGTACTTC
J gene: TRBJ2-1; V gene: TRBV29-1; clone size: many; D gene: NA; CDR3 protein: CRGDCTIPIEQFF; CDR3 DNA: TGCAGAGGGGACTGCACCATCCCAATAGAGCAGTTCTTC
J gene: TRBJ1-2; V gene: TRBV7-9; clone size: many; D gene: NA; CDR3 protein: CASSSPGRRNGYTF; CDR3 DNA: TGTGCCAGCAGCTCTCCGGGACGGAGAAATGGCTACACCTTC
J gene: TRBJ2-3; V gene: TRBV18; clone size: many; D gene: NA; CDR3 protein: CASSPTLASTDTQYF; CDR3 DNA: TGTGCCAGCTCACCGACGTTGGCGAGCACAGATACGCAGTATTTT
J gene: TRBJ2-3; V gene: TRBV29-1; clone size: NA; D gene: NA; CDR3 protein: CSVGDSPSTDTQYF; CDR3 DNA: TGCAGCGTTGGGGACTCCCCTAGCACAGATACGCAGTATTTT
J gene: TRBJ1-1; V gene: TRBV29-1; clone size: few; D gene: NA; CDR3 protein: CSTLSWVNTEAFF; CDR3 DNA: TGCAGCACTCTCTCTTGGGTGAACACTGAAGCTTTCTTT
J gene: TRBJ1-6; V gene: TRBV20-1; clone size: many; D gene: TRBD1; CDR3 protein: CSALGGLGQGNNSPLHF; CDR3 DNA: TGCAGTGCTCTGGGGGGCCTTGGACAGGGGAATAATTCACCCCTCCACTTT
J gene: TRBJ2-1; V gene: TRBV6-5; clone size: few; D gene: NA; CDR3 protein: CASSYEIISYNEQFF; CDR3 DNA: TGTGCCAGCAGCTACGAGATTATCTCCTACAATGAGCAGTTCTTC
J gene: TRBJ2-1; V gene: TRBV20-1; clone size: many; D gene: NA; CDR3 protein: CSAKSARSRNPSSYNEQFF; CDR3 DNA: TGCAGTGCGAAATCTGCGCGAAGCCGTAACCCGAGCTCCTACAATGAGCAGTTCTTC